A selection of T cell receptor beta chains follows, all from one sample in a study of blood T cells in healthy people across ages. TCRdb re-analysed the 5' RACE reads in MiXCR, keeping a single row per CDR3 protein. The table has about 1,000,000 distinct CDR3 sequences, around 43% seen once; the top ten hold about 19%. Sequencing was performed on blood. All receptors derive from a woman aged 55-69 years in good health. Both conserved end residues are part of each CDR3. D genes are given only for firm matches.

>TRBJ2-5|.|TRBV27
CASSLAGLGQETQYF
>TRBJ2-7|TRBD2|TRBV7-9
CASSLEAGVVEQYF
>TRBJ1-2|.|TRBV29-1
CSVDGPYYGYTF
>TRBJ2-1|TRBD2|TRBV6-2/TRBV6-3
CASMLAEPNEQFF
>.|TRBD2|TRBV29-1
CSVEAIAGGGYEQYF
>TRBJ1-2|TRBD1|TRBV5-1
CASSFGTGGDYGYTF
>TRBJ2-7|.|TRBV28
CASTTTTGYEQYF
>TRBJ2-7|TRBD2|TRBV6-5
CASSYDGLAGDTYEQYF
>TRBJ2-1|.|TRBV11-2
CASSQQSPGPLEQFF
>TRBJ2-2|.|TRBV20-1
CSARDSGGPNTGELFF
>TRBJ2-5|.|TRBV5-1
CASSLVTGTLALNEQYF
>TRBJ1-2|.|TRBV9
CASSTRPNGYTF
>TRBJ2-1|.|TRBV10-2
CASTYFNEQFF
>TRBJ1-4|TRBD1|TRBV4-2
CASSQDETGGNEKLFF
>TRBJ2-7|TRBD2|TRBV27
CASSNLSGRSGYEQYF
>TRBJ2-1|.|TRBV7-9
CASSQKRVVSYNEQFF
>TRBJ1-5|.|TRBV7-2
CASSDIRGAGQPQHF
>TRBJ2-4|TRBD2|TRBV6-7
CASSYASGICGKNIQYF
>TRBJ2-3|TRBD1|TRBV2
CASSGSRGTGVGDTQYF
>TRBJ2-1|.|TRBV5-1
CASSLGGYDEQFF
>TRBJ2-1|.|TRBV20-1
CSARPLRELMGEQFF